One sample yielded the 10 T cell receptor beta chains listed below, sequenced in a study of cytomegalovirus exposure and HLA in healthy donors. The PCR made use of 60 Vbeta and 13 Jbeta primers. Assay used: immunoSEQ multiplex PCR; TCRdb lists only in-frame clones, some missing. The data show some 150,000 clones, roughly nine tenths seen once. Specimen: PBMCs. The receptors come from a woman aged 25 to 39 in good health and CMV-seronegative.

V usage is TRBV6-6 and J usage is TRBJ2-3; TRBD2 might be the D (7 bases). Germline V gene lookup returns CDR1 MNHNY and CDR2 SVGAGI (reference sequence). The CDR3 has 15 amino acids. Trimming shortened V by 2 bases and J by 5 bases, and 14 bases separated the two germline ends. The DNA of the CDR3 is TGTGCCAGCAGTTACGGGGGCGGGGGTCGAGATACGCAGTATTTT. Amino acids: CASSYGGGGRDTQYF.

This chain links TRBV7-9 with TRBJ1-2; TRBD1 agrees at 9 bases. CDR1 is SEHNR and CDR2 is FQNEAQ in the germline V gene (reference sequence). V lost 1 base, J lost 4 bases, and 13 bases stayed unmatched. There are 18 residues in the CDR3. Here the CDR3 DNA reads TGTGCCAGCAGCTTAGATACAGCTATAGGACAGGGGATCTATGGCTACACCTTC. Its translation: CASSLDTAIGQGIYGYTF.

The count of this clone is one. The chain uses TRBV9 and TRBJ2-3, with D possibly matching TRBD2 (6 bases). CDR3 length: 15 amino acids. Germline V gives CDR1 SGDLS, CDR2 YYNGEE. V lost 3 bases and J 3 bases, leaving 14 bases between the germline ends. The CDR3 DNA reads as TGTGCCAGCAGCGGGAGGGGTATTGTAACAGATACGCAGTATTTT. Translation gives CASSGRGIVTDTQYF.

The V and J genes are TRBV10-3 and TRBJ1-5, with 8 bases aligning to TRBD1. CDR1 and CDR2 from the germline V gene are ENHRY and SYGVKD. This CDR3 has 14 amino acids. After removal of 9 bases from V and 2 bases from J, the junction contained 6 bases not matched to a gene. The CDR3 DNA follows: TGTGCCATTGCTCCGGGACAGGGCAATCAGCCCCAGCATTTT. Protein product: CAIAPGQGNQPQHF.

The chain joins TRBV20-1 to TRBJ1-4, with D tentatively TRBD1 (5 bases). Germline CDR1 is DFQATT and CDR2 is SNEGSKA (reference sequence). The V gene lost 6 bases and the J gene lost 12 bases, with 11 bases spanning the gap. This CDR3 is 10 amino acids long. CDR3 coding DNA: TGCAGTGCCCAGGGTTTGGAACTGTTTTTT. This gives the protein CSAQGLELFF.

The chain carries TRBV2 and TRBJ1-4; D gene unclear. V was shortened by 2 bases and J by 5 bases, with 12 bases between the two germline ends. The CDR3 spans 15 residues. CDR1 and CDR2 from the germline V gene are SNHLY and FYNNEI. CDR3 residues: CASSEMGRQNEKLFF. The CDR3 DNA sequence: TGTGCCAGCAGTGAAATGGGCAGGCAGAATGAAAAACTGTTTTTT.

The chain couples TRBV5-1 to TRBJ2-7, with TRBD1 identical over 9 bases. There are 15 residues in the CDR3. The germline V gene encodes CDR1 SGHRS and CDR2 YFSETQ. V lost 4 bases, J lost 5 bases, and 10 bases stayed unmatched. The CDR3 spells CASSLTGQGTHEQYF. CDR3 nucleotides: TGCGCCAGCAGCCTGACCGGACAGGGGACGCACGAGCAGTACTTC.

This clone was detected once. V gene TRBV19 combines with J gene TRBJ2-3; 9 nucleotides line up with TRBD1. Per germline, CDR1 LNHDA and CDR2 SQIVND (reference sequence). This CDR3 spans 16 amino acids. The V gene end was trimmed by 7 bases and the J gene end by 4 bases; junction bases not matched to a gene: 12. In DNA form, the CDR3 reads TGTGCCAGTACGACGACCGGGACAGGGTCATCAGATACGCAGTATTTT. Translation: CASTTTGTGSSDTQYF. Combining the CDR3 with reference TRBV19 and TRBJ2-3 gives the whole variable domain DGGITQSPKYLFRKEGQNVTLSCEQNLNHDAMYWYRQDPGQGLRLIYYSQIVNDFQKGDIAEGYSVSREKKESFPLTVTSAQKNPTAFYLCASTTTGTGSSDTQYFGPGTRLTVL.

The chain uses TRBV5-1 and TRBJ1-2; D is perhaps TRBD1 (6 bases). There are 14 residues in the CDR3. In germline, CDR1 is SGHRS, CDR2 YFSETQ. Trimming removed 4 bases at V and 6 bases at J, with 16 bases between. CDR3 region: CASSPPRTANGYTF. DNA of the CDR3: TGCGCCAGCAGCCCCCCCCGGACAGCGAATGGCTACACCTTC.

This rearrangement joins TRBV15 to TRBJ1-4, with D possibly being TRBD1 (5 bases). Trimming removed 0 bases at V and 4 bases at J, with 18 bases between. Germline values: CDR1 LNHNV, CDR2 YYDKDF (reference sequence). The CDR3 totals 18 residues. The CDR3 nucleotides are TGTGCCACCAGCAGAGACACCTACGCCACAGGATATAATGAAAAACTGTTTTTT. It specifies CATSRDTYATGYNEKLFF.